One sample yielded the 25 T cell receptor beta chains listed below, sequenced in a study of blood T cells in healthy people across ages. PCR was performed a second time for about 6 to 11 cycles using a sample-barcoded 5' primer and a J-beta primer mix. Each CDR3 protein gets one entry after TCRdb re-called the 5' RACE reads with MiXCR. Of about 800,000 distinct CDR3 sequences listed, 58% were seen once; the top ten hold 22%. Material for sequencing was blood. The receptors derive from a man younger than 45 in good health.

This clonotype was seen only once. The chain couples TRBV11-3 to TRBJ2-1; D gene ambiguous. CDR3 length equals 12 residues. V lost 5 bases to trimming and J lost 12 bases, with 14 bases between them. In germline, CDR1 is SGHNT, CDR2 YENEEA. Here the CDR3 reads CASSRRAETQFF. CDR3 DNA sequence: TGTGCCAGCAGCCGCCGCGCAGAAACGCAGTTCTTC.

This clonotype showed up just a few times. The genes are TRBV4-1 and TRBJ2-7; D may be TRBD1 (6 bases). V dropped 0 bases and J dropped 11 bases, with 17 bases sitting between them. The CDR3 covers 14 residues. Germline CDR1 MGHRA, CDR2 YSYEKL. CDR3 coding DNA: TGCGCCAGCAGCCAAGAGCCTACCAGGACAGAGAAGTACTTC. Translated, it gives CASSQEPTRTEKYF.

This clonotype was counted a single time. The chain has TRBV30 and TRBJ2-7, with D perhaps matching TRBD1 (6 bases). Trimming took 1 base from V and 3 from J, leaving 16 bases between them. The germline gives CDR1 GTSNPN, CDR2 SVGIG (reference sequence). This CDR3 comprises 15 residues. Written as DNA, the CDR3 is TGTGCCTGGAGTGGGGGAACAGGGAGCGGCTACGAGCAGTACTTC. It encodes CAWSGGTGSGYEQYF.

The gene calls are TRBV6-5 and TRBJ1-1; D is uncertain. CDR1 and CDR2 from the germline V gene are MNHEY and SVGAGI. The ends were cut back, 0 bases at V and 3 bases at J, with 8 bases in the middle. This CDR3 spans 14 amino acids. The CDR3 loop reads CASSYSSLDTEAFF. CDR3 nucleotides: TGTGCCAGCAGTTACTCGTCACTAGACACTGAAGCTTTCTTT.

J is TRBJ2-7 and V is TRBV28, with TRBD1 matching 11 bases. From germline, CDR1 is MDHEN and CDR2 SYDVKM. The CDR3 spans 13 residues. Unmatched junction bases numbered 4, after V lost 5 bases and J lost 7 bases. CDR3 protein: CASSPDRGQEQYF. CDR3 coding DNA: TGTGCCAGCAGTCCGGACAGGGGGCAGGAGCAGTACTTC.

This sequence joins TRBV7-2 and TRBJ1-1, with D hard to call. CDR3 size: 12 residues. From germline, CDR1 is SGHTA and CDR2 FQGNSA. The V end was cut by 5 bases, the J end by 2 bases, with 6 bases between. CDR3: CASSGYNTEAFF. The CDR3 nucleotides read TGTGCCAGCAGCGGATATAACACTGAAGCTTTCTTT.

This clonotype showed up many times. The chain couples TRBV20-1 to TRBJ2-7; D is uncertain. Germline values: CDR1 DFQATT, CDR2 SNEGSKA (reference sequence). V lost 3 bases, J lost 2 bases, and 11 bases lay in between. The CDR3 has 13 amino acids. CDR3 in amino acids: CSASDEMTYEQYF. CDR3 bases: TGCAGTGCTAGTGATGAGATGACCTACGAGCAGTACTTC.

The genes are TRBV7-2 and TRBJ2-5; a weak D match, TRBD2 (6 bases). V lost 2 bases, J lost 5 bases, and 15 bases lay in between. The V gene's germline CDR1 is SGHTA and CDR2 FQGNSA. This CDR3 contains 15 residues. CDR3 amino acids: CASSLLTGAFETQYF. CDR3 sequence (DNA): TGTGCCAGCAGCTTATTGACGGGAGCTTTTGAGACCCAGTACTTC.

The chain has TRBV20-1 and TRBJ2-7, with a possible D match to TRBD2 (5 bases). This CDR3 region has 14 residues. Per germline, CDR1 DFQATT and CDR2 SNEGSKA (reference sequence). With 4 bases removed from V and 5 bases from J, the gap between germline ends came to 18 bases. CDR3 DNA: TGCAGTGCTACCTTAGGGAGAATCATCCACGAGCAGTACTTC. This gives the protein CSATLGRIIHEQYF.

The chain employs TRBV7-8 and TRBJ2-7; TRBD2 matches at 8 bases. Germline values: CDR1 SGHVS, CDR2 FQNEAQ. The CDR3 is 14 residues long. After removal of 8 bases from V and 5 bases from J, the junction contained 11 bases not matched to a gene. The CDR3 sequence: CASGGGTRYHEQYF. The CDR3 DNA reads TGTGCCAGCGGTGGGGGGACTAGGTACCACGAGCAGTACTTC.

With respect to this clonotype: Just one base apart from a much larger clone, this may be a read error. The genes are TRBV29-1 and TRBJ2-1, with a possible D match to TRBD2 (5 bases). The germline gives CDR1 SQVTM, CDR2 ANQGSEA. The V end was cut by 8 bases, the J end by 5 bases, with 16 bases between. The CDR3 is 13 residues long. The CDR3 sequence: CSLWSRANNEQFF. The DNA of the CDR3 is TGCAGCTTGTGGTCGAGGGCTAACAATGAGCAGTTCTTC.

J is TRBJ2-5 and V is TRBV7-7; TRBD1 matches 9 bases. The CDR3 is 15 residues long. V shed 5 bases and J 4 bases; nucleotides not matched to a gene: 8. Germline V gene lookup returns CDR1 SSHAT and CDR2 FNYEAQ (reference sequence). The CDR3: CASSPGTGTRETQYF. The CDR3, as DNA: TGTGCCAGCAGCCCGGGGACAGGGACGCGAGAGACCCAGTACTTC.

This clonotype showed up just a few times. CDR3 in DNA: TGTGCCAGCAGTTACTCGACCAGGGCAAGAGAGACCCAGTACTTC. It yields the protein CASSYSTRARETQYF. The V and J genes are TRBV6-5 and TRBJ2-5; possibly TRBD1 for D (5 bases). CDR3 length: 15 amino acids. Trimming removed 0 bases at V and 4 bases at J, with 12 bases between. Germline lookup yields CDR1 MNHEY and CDR2 SVGAGI.

This clonotype was seen only once. The chain has TRBV29-1 and TRBJ2-3; 9 bases are a match to TRBD1. The CDR3 spans 15 residues. V was clipped by 7 bases and J by 0 bases; unmatched bases: 8. Germline V lookup: CDR1 SQVTM, CDR2 ANQGSEA. The CDR3 DNA reads TGCAGCGCCCATCGGGGACAGGGAAGCACAGATACGCAGTATTTT. The encoded protein is CSAHRGQGSTDTQYF.

This clonotype turned up a few times. This chain connects TRBV7-9 to TRBJ2-3; tentative D call: TRBD2 (6 bases). The CDR3 runs 15 residues. Germline V gene sequence: CDR1 SEHNR, CDR2 FQNEAQ (reference sequence). Between the trimmed V and J ends, which lost 3 bases and 1 base, there was a span of 11 bases. The CDR3 loop is CASSFQEGRTDTQYF. The CDR3 DNA follows: TGTGCCAGCAGCTTTCAGGAGGGCCGCACAGATACGCAGTATTTT.

This clonotype was counted between two and nine times. V is TRBV6-2 or TRBV6-3 and J is TRBJ2-7, with D possibly being TRBD1 (5 bases). CDR1 and CDR2 (germline): MNHEY, SVGEGT. The V and J ends lost 7 bases and 1 base respectively, with 17 bases between them. This CDR3 comprises 15 residues. As DNA, the CDR3 is TGTGCCAGCAAAACCCGGGCCCCAGGGTCCTACGAGCAGTACTTC. Protein: CASKTRAPGSYEQYF.

The V call is TRBV29-1, the J call TRBJ2-5; unclear D gene. The CDR3 runs to 13 residues. The ends were cut back, 4 bases at V and 3 bases at J, with 12 bases in the middle. Germline CDR1 is SQVTM and CDR2 is ANQGSEA. CDR3 in DNA: TGCAGCGTTGTTTTCGTAGGAAAAGAGACCCAGTACTTC. Translation gives CSVVFVGKETQYF.

This clonotype was picked up a small number of times. The chain employs TRBV10-3 and TRBJ2-7, with 8 bases aligning to TRBD2. Trimming removed 7 bases from V and 3 bases from J; junction bases left unmatched: 5. Germline CDR1 and CDR2: ENHRY and SYGVKD. The CDR3 loop spans 13 amino acids. CDR3 protein: CAIKGSGSYEQYF. CDR3 nucleotides: TGTGCCATCAAAGGCAGCGGGAGCTACGAGCAGTACTTC.

The V and J genes are TRBV27 and TRBJ1-5, with 7 bases identical to TRBD1. After removal of 1 base from V and 0 bases from J, the junction contained 12 bases not matched to a gene. CDR3 length equals 19 residues. Looked up from germline, CDR1 is MNHEY and CDR2 is SMNVEV (reference sequence). The CDR3 loop reads CASSLLAPHRGGSNQPQHF. DNA of the CDR3: TGTGCCAGCAGTTTATTAGCTCCCCACAGGGGCGGTAGCAATCAGCCCCAGCATTTT.

This clonotype was counted a single time. The chain joins TRBV20-1 to TRBJ2-1, with D perhaps matching TRBD2 (7 bases). V was clipped by 1 base and J by 3 bases, with 22 bases between them. CDR3 length: 18 amino acids. Germline CDR1 and CDR2: DFQATT and SNEGSKA (reference sequence). The CDR3 loop reads CSARVQRGGLGDYNEQFF. CDR3 sequence (DNA): TGCAGTGCTAGAGTTCAGAGGGGGGGCCTAGGGGACTACAATGAGCAGTTCTTC.

CDR3 sequence: CASSLAPVLTTNEKLFF. CDR3 coding DNA: TGTGCCAGCAGCTTAGCTCCGGTTCTAACAACTAATGAAAAACTGTTTTTT. V gene TRBV7-2 combines with J gene TRBJ1-4; D not resolved. Germline V gene sequence: CDR1 SGHTA, CDR2 FQGNSA. The CDR3 totals 17 residues. V was trimmed by 0 bases and J by 0 bases, leaving 11 bases between them.

This chain uses TRBV20-1 with TRBJ2-1; 12 nucleotides match TRBD2. The V and J ends lost 4 bases and 8 bases, in that order; junction bases with no gene match: 9. This CDR3 contains 15 residues. CDR1 and CDR2 (germline): DFQATT, SNEGSKA (reference sequence). The CDR3: CSATATSGSRDEQFF. Written as DNA, the CDR3 is TGCAGTGCTACCGCGACTAGCGGGAGTAGGGATGAGCAGTTCTTC.

The chain joins TRBV20-1 to TRBJ2-5, with 14 bases fitting TRBD2. Near its end, the DNA agrees better with TRBJ2-7, so the J call may be wrong. Looked up from germline, CDR1 is DFQATT and CDR2 is SNEGSKA (reference sequence). The CDR3 runs 19 residues. The CDR3 protein is CSAALGGTSGSLGSHEQYF. CDR3 coding DNA: TGCAGTGCTGCACTGGGTGGGACTAGCGGGAGCCTAGGGTCTCACGAGCAGTACTTC.

There are many counts of this clonotype. The CDR3 bases are TGTGCCAGCAGTTACCAGGGGGGGGAGCAGTTCTTC. The encoded protein is CASSYQGGEQFF. The V and J genes are TRBV6-5 and TRBJ2-1; possibly TRBD1 or TRBD2 for D (7 bases each). Germline V gene sequence: CDR1 MNHEY, CDR2 SVGAGI. V was cut by 2 bases and J by 10 bases, with 9 bases left in between. This CDR3 has 12 residues.

The chain joins TRBV6-1 to TRBJ2-1; 8 bases match TRBD2. The CDR3 spans 16 residues. Germline trimming cut 2 bases from V and 0 bases from J; bases unmatched to any gene: 3. The germline gives CDR1 MNHNS, CDR2 SASEGT. The CDR3 is CASSEMSGSSYNEQFF. Written as DNA, the CDR3 is TGTGCCAGCAGTGAAATGAGCGGGAGCTCCTACAATGAGCAGTTCTTC.